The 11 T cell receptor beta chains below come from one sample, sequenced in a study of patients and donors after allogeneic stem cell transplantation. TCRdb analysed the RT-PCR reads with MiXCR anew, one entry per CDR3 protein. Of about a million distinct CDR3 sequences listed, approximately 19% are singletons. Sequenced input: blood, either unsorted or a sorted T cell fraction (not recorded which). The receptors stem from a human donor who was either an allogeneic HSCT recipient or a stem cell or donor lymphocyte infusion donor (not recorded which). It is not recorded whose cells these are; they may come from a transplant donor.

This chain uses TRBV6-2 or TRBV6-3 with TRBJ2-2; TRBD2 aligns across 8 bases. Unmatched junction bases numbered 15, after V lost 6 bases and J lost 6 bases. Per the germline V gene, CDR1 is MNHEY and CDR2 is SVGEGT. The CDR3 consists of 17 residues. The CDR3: CASRPLSAGVGAGELFF. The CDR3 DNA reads TGTGCCAGCAGACCTCTTTCAGCGGGGGTTGGGGCCGGGGAGCTGTTTTTT.

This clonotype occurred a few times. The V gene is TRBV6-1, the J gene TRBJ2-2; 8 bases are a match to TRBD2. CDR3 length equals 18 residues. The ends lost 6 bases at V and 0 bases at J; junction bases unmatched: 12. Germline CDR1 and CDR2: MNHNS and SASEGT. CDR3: CASSNVFPGLANTGELFF. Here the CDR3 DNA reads TGTGCCAGCAGCAACGTGTTCCCGGGACTAGCGAACACCGGGGAGCTGTTTTTT.

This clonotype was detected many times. CDR3: CASSLAEPRGPEAFF. CDR3 bases: TGCGCCAGCAGCTTGGCCGAACCCAGGGGTCCTGAAGCTTTCTTT. This chain uses TRBV5-1 with TRBJ1-1; D is perhaps TRBD1 (6 bases). Germline CDR1 SGHRS, CDR2 YFSETQ. This CDR3 has 15 amino acids. V lost 0 bases and J lost 6, with 15 bases in between.

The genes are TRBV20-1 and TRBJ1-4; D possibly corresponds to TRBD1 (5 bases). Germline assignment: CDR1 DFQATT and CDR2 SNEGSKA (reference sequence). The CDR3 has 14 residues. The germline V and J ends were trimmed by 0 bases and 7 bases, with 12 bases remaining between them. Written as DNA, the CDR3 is TGCAGTGCTAGAGACCCTGACAGCGGTGAAAAACTGTTTTTT. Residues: CSARDPDSGEKLFF.

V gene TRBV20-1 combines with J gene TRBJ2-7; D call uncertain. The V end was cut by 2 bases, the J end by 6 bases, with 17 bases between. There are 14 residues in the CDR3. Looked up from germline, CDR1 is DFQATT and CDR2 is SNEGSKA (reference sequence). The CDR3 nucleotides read TGCAGTGCTAGATCTACTCGGACCCTGGGCGAGCAGTACTTC. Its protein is CSARSTRTLGEQYF.

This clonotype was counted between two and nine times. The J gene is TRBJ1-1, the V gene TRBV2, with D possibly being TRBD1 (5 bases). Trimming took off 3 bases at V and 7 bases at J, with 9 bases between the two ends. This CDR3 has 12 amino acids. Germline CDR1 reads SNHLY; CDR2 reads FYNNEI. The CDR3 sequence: CASSEVGVEAFF. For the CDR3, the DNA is TGTGCCAGCAGTGAGGTGGGGGTTGAAGCTTTCTTT.

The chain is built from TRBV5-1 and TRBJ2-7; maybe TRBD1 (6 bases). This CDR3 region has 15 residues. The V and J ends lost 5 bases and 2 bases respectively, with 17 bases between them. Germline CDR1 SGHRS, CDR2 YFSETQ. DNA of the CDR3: TGCGCCAGCAGTCCTTCCGGGACACGAACCTACGAGCAGTACTTC. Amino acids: CASSPSGTRTYEQYF. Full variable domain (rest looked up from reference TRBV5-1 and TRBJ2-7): KAGVTQTPRYLIKTRGQQVTLSCSPISGHRSVSWYQQTPGQGLQFLFEYFSETQRNKGNFPGRFSGRQFSNSRSEMNVSTLELGDSALYLCASSPSGTRTYEQYFGPGTRLTVT.

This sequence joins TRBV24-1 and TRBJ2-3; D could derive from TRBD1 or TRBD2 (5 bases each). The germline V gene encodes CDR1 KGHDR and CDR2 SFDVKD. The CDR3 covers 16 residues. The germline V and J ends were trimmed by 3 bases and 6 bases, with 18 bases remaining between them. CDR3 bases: TGTGCCACCAGTGATCCCTTTGGGACCCCAGCGGATACGCAGTATTTT. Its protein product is CATSDPFGTPADTQYF.

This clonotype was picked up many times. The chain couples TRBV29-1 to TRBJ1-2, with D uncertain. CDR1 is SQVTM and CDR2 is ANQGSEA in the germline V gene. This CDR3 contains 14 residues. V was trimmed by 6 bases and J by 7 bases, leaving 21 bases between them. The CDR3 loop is CSVQPGWKAVGYTF. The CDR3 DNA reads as TGCAGCGTCCAGCCGGGCTGGAAGGCGGTTGGCTACACCTTC.

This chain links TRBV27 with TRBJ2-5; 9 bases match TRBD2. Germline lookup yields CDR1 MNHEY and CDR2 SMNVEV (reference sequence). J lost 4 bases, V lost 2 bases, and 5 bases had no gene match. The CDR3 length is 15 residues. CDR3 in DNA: TGTGCCAGCAGTTTAGTAGCGGGGGACCCAGAGACCCAGTACTTC. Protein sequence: CASSLVAGDPETQYF.

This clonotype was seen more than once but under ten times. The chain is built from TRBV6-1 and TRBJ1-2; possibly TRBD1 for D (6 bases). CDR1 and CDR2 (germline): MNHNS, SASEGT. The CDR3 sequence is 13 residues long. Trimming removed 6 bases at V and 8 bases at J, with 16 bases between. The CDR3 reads CASRQGSPFGYTF. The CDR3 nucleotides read TGTGCCAGCAGGCAGGGGTCCCCCTTCGGCTACACCTTC.